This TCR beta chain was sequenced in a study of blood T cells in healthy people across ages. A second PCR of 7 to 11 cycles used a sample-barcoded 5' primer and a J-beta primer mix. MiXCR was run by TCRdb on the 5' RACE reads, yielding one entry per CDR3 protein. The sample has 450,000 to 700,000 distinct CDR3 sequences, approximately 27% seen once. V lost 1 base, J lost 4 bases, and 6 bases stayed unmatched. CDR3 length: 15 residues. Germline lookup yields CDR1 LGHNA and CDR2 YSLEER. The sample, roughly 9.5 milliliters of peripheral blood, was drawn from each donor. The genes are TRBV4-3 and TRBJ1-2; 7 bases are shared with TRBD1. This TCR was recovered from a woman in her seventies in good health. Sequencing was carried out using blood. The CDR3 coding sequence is TGCGCCAGCAGCCAAGGGCGGGACAGTTCCTATGGCTACACCTTC. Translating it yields CASSQGRDSSYGYTF.